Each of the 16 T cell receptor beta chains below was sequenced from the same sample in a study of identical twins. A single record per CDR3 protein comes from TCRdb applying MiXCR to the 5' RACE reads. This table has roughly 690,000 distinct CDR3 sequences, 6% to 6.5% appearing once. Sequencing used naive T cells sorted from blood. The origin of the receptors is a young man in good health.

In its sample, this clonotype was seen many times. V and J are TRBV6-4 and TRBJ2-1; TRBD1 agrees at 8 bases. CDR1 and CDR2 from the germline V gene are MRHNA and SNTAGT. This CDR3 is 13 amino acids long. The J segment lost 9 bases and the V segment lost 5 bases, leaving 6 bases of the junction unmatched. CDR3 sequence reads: CASSLTGASEQFF. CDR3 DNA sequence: TGTGCCAGCAGTCTGACAGGGGCGAGTGAGCAGTTCTTC.

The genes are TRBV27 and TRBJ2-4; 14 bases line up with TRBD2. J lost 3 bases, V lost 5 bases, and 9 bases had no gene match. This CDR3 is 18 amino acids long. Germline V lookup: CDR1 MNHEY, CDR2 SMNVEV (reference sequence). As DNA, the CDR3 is TGTGCCAGCAGTCCCCTGGGACTAGCGGGAGTAGGCAAAAACATTCAGTACTTC. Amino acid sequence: CASSPLGLAGVGKNIQYF.

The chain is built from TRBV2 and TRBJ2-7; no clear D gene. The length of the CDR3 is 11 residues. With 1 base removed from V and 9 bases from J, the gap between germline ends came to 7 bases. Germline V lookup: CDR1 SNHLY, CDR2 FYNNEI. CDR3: CASSEDSTQYF. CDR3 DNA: TGTGCCAGCAGTGAAGATTCGACGCAGTACTTC.

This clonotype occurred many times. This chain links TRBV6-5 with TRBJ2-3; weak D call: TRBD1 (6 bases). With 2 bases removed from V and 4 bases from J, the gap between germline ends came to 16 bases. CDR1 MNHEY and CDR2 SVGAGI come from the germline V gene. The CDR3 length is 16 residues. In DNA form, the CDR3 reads TGTGCCAGCAGTTACCCCGTACCTGGACAGCCAGATACGCAGTATTTT. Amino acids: CASSYPVPGQPDTQYF.

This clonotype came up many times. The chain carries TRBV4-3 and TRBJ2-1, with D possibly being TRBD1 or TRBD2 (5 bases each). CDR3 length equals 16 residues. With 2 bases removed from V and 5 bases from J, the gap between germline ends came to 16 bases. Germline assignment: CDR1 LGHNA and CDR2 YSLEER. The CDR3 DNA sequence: TGCGCCAGCAGCCAACCTCCGAGGGGACGCGACAATGAGCAGTTCTTC. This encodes CASSQPPRGRDNEQFF.

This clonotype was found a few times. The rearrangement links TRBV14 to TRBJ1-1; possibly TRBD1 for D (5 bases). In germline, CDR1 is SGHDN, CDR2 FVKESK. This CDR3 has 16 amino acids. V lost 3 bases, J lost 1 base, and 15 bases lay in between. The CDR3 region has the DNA TGTGCCAGCAGCCAGTGGGGGGGGACTCGGAACACTGAAGCTTTCTTT. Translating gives CASSQWGGTRNTEAFF.

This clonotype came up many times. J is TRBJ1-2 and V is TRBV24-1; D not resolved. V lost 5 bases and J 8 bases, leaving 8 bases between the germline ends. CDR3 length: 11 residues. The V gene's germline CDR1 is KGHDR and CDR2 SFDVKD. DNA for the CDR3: TGTGCCACCAGTGGGTACAAAGGCTACACCTTC. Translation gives CATSGYKGYTF.

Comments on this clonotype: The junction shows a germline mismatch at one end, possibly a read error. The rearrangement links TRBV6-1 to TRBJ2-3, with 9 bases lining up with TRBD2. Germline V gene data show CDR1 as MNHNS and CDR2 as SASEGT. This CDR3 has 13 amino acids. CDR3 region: CAGAGGSTDTQFF. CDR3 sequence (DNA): TGTGCCGGGGCGGGAGGGAGCACAGATACGCAGTTTTTT.

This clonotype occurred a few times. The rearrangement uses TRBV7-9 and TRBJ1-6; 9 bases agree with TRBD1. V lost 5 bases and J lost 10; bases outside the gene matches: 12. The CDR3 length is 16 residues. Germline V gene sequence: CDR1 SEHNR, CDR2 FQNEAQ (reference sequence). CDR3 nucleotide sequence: TGTGCCAGCAGCCGGGGGACAGGGACATCTCTATCACCCCTCCACTTT. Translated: CASSRGTGTSLSPLHF.

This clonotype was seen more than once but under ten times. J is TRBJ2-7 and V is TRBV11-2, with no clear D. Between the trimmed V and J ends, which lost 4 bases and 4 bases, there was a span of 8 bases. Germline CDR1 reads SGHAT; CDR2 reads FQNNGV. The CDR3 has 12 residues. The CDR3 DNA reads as TGTGCCAGCAGCTACAAAAGGTACGAGCAGTACGTC. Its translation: CASSYKRYEQYV.

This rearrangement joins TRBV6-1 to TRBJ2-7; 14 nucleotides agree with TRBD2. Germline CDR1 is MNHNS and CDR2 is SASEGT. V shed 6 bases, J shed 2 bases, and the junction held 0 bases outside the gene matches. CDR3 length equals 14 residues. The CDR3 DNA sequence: TGTGCCAGCAGGGGACTAGCGGGAGCCTACGAGCAGTACTTC. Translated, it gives CASRGLAGAYEQYF.

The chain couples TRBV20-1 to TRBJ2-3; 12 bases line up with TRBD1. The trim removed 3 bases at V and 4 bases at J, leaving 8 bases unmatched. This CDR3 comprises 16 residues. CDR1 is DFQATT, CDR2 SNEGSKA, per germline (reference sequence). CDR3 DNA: TGCAGTGCTAGGGGGGACAGGGGGCGTCTCGCAGATACGCAGTATTTT. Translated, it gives CSARGDRGRLADTQYF.

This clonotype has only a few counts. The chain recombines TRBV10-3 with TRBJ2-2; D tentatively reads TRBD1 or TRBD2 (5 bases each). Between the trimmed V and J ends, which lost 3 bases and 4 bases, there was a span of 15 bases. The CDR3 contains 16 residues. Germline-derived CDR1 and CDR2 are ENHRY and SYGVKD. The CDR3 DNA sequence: TGTGCCATCAGTGATATGGGACGGGTCCCCACCGGGGAGCTGTTTTTT. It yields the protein CAISDMGRVPTGELFF.

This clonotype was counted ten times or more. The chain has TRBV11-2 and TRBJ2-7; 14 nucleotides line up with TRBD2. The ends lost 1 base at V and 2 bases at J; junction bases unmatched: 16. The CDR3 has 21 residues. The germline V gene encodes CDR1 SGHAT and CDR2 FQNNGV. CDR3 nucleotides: TGTGCCAGCAGCTTAGGGACTAGCGGGAGGAAACCTCTTATCTTAACCTACGAGCAGTACGTC. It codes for CASSLGTSGRKPLILTYEQYV.

The CDR3 is CASSYSTGQGYTF. CDR3 DNA: TGTGCCAGCAGTTACTCAACAGGGCAAGGCTACACCTTC. The rearrangement links TRBV6-5 to TRBJ1-2; TRBD1 is a possible D gene (6 bases). Trimming stripped 0 bases from V and 8 bases from J, with 10 bases between. The germline gives CDR1 MNHEY, CDR2 SVGAGI. This CDR3 region has 13 residues.

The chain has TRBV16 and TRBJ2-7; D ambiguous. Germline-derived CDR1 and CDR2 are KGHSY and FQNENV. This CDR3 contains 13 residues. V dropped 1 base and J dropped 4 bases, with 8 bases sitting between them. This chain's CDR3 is CASSQWNIYEQYF. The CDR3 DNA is TGTGCCAGCAGCCAATGGAATATATACGAGCAGTACTTC.